This TCR beta chain was identified in a study of cytomegalovirus exposure and HLA in healthy donors. Vbeta (60) and Jbeta (13) primers were used in the PCR. The protocol was immunoSEQ multiplex PCR, while the TCRdb copy is restricted to in-frame clones and leaves out a portion. The sample data list 60,000 to 70,000 clones. Overall study results and limits: By HLA locus, TCR association rates varied in a later analysis, with DRB1 showing the most and HLA-C the fewest.

Worth noting for this clone: No antigen is known for it.

This receptor was identified in a boy between 10 and 17 years old in good health and CMV-seronegative. Sequenced sample: PBMCs.

CDR3 DNA: TGTGCCAGCAGCTTTTGGGACAGGGTAGCCGGGGAGCTGTTTTTT. Its protein product is CASSFWDRVAGELFF. This rearrangement joins TRBV5-6 to TRBJ2-2, with 9 positions matching TRBD1. CDR1 is SGHDT, CDR2 YYEEEE, per germline. V gave up 2 bases and J gave up 6 bases; unmatched junction bases: 5. This CDR3 contains 15 residues.